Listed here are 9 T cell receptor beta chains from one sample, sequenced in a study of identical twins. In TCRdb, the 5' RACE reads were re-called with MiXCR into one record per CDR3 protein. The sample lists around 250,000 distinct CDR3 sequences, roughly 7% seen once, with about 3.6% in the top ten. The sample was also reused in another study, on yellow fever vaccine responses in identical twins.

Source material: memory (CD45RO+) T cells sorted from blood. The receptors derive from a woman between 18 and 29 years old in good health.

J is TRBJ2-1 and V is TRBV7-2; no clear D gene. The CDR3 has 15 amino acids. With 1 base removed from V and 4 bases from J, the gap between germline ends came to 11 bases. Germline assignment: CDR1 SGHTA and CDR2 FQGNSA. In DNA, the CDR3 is TGTGCCAGCAGCTTAGTAGTCGGACCATACAATGAGCAGTTCTTC. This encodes CASSLVVGPYNEQFF.

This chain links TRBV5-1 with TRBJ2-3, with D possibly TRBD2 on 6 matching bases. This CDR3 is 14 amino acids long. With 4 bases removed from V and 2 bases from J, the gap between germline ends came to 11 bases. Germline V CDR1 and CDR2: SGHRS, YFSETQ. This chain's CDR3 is CASSKTSFTDTQYF. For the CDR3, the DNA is TGCGCCAGCAGCAAAACTAGCTTCACAGATACGCAGTATTTT.

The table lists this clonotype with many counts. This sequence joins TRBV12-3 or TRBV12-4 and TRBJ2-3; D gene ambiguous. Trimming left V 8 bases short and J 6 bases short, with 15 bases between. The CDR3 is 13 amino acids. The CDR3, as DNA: TGTGCCAGCCGGATTAGATCCGGGGATACGCAGTATTTT. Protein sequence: CASRIRSGDTQYF.

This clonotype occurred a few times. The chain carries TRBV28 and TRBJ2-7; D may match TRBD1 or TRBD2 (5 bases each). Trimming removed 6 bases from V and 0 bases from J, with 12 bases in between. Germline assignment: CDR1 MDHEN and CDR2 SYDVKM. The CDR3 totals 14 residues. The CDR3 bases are TGTGCCAGCAGACGCTGGGACCGCTCCTACGAGCAGTACTTC. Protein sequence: CASRRWDRSYEQYF.

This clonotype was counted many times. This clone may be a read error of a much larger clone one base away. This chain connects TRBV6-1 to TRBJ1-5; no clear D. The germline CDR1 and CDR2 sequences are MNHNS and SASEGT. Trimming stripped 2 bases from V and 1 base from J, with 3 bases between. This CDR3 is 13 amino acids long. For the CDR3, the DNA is TGTGCCAGCAGTGAAAGGAGCAATCAGCCCCAGCATTTT. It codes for CASSERSNQPQHF.

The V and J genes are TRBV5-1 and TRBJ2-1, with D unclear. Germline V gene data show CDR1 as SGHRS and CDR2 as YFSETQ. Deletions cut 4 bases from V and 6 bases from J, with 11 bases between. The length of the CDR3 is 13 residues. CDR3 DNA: TGCGCCAGCAGCCCCAGCCTTGGCAATGAGCAGTTCTTC. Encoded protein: CASSPSLGNEQFF.

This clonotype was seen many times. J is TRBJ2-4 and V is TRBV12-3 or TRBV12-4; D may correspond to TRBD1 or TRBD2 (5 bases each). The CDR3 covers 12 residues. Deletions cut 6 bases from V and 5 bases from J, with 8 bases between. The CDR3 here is CASSLGQNIQYF. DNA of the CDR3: TGTGCCAGCAGCCTGGGACAAAACATTCAGTACTTC.

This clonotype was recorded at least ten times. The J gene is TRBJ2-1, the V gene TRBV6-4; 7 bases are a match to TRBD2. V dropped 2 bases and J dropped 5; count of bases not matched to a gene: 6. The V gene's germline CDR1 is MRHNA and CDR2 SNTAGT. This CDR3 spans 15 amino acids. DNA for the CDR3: TGTGCCAGCAGTGACAAGGCTAGCGGCAACAATGAGCAGTTCTTC. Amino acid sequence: CASSDKASGNNEQFF.

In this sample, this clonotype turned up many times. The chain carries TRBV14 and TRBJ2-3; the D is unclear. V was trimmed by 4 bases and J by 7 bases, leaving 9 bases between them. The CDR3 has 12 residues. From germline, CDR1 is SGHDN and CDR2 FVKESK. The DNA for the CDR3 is TGTGCCAGCAGCCTGGTGGCCTATACGCAGTATTTT. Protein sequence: CASSLVAYTQYF.